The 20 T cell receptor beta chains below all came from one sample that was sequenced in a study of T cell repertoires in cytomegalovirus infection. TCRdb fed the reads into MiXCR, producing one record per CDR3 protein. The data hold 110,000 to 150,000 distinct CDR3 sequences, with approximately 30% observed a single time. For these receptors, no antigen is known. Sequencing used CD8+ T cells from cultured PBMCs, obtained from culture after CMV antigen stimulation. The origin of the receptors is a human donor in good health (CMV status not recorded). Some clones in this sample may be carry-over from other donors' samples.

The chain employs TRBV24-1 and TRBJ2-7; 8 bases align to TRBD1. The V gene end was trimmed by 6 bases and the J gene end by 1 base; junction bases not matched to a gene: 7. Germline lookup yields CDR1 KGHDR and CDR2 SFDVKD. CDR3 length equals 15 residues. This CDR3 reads CATSCRDRPSYEQYF. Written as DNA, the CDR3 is TGTGCCACCAGTTGCCGGGACAGGCCTTCCTACGAGCAGTACTTC.

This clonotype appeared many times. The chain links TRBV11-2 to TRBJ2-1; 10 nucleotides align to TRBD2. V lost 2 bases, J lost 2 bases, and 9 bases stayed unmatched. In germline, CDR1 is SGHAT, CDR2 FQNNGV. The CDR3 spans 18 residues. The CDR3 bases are TGTGCCAGCAGCTTAACAGCGGGGGGGCCCGGCGCCTACAATGAGCAGTTCTTC. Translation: CASSLTAGGPGAYNEQFF.

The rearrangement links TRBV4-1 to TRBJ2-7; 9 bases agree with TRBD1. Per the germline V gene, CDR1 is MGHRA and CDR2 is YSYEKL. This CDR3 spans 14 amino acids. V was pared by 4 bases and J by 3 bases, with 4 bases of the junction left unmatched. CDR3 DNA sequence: TGCGCCAGCAGCCCCCGGACAGGGGACTACGAGCAGTACTTC. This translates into CASSPRTGDYEQYF.

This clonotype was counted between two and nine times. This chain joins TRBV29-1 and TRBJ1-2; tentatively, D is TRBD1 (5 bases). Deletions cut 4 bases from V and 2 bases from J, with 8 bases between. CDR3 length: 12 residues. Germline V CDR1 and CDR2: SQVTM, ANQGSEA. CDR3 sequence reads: CSVGGENYGYTF. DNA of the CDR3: TGCAGCGTTGGAGGGGAGAACTATGGCTACACCTTC.

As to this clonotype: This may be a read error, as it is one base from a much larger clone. Here the CDR3 DNA reads TGTGTCAGCAGCCAGGATCGAGCAGTAGGATCGAGCAATCAGCCCCAGCATTTT. This encodes CVSSQDRAVGSSNQPQHF. This chain joins TRBV7-2 and TRBJ1-5; D ambiguous. The CDR3 has 18 residues. Germline values: CDR1 SGHTA, CDR2 FQGNSA.

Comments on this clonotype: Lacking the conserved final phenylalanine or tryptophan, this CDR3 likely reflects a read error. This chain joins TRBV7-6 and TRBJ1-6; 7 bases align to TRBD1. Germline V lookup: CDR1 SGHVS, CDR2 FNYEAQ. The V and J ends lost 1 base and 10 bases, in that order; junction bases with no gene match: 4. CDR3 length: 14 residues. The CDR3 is CASSLVAGGSPLHC. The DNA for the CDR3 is TGTGCCAGCAGCTTAGTGGCAGGGGGGTCACCCCTCCACTGT.

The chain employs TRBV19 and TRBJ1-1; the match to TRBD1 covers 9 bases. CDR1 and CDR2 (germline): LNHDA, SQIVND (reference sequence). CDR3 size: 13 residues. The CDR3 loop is CTTDNRGLTEAFF. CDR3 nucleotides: TGTACCACCGATAACAGGGGGCTCACTGAAGCTTTCTTT.

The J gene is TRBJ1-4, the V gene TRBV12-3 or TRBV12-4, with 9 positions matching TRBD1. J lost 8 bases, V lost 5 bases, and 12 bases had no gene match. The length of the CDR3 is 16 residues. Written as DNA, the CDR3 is TGTGCCAGCAGTGCCCCCCCCGGGACAGGGAAGGAAAAACTGTTTTTT. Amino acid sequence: CASSAPPGTGKEKLFF.

CDR3 in amino acids: CASSLEGGYSPLHF. In nucleotides, the CDR3 is TGTGCCAGCAGCTTAGAGGGCGGATATTCACCCCTCCACTTT. The chain recombines TRBV7-8 with TRBJ1-6; D remains unclear. The CDR3 is made up of 14 amino acids. The ends were cut back, 1 base at V and 8 bases at J, with 9 bases in the middle. The germline CDR1 and CDR2 sequences are SGHVS and FQNEAQ.

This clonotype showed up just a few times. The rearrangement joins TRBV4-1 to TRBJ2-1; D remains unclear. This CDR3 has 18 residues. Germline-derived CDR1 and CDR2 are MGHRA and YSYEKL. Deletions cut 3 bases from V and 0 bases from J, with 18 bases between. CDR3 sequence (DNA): TGCGCCAGCAGCCATTCTCCGCCGCAGGAAAGCTCCTACAATGAGCAGTTCTTC. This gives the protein CASSHSPPQESSYNEQFF.

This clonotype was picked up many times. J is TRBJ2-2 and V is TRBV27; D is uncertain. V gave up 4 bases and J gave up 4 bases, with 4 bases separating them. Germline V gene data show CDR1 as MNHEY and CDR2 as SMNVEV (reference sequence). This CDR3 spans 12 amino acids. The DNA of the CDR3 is TGTGCCAGCAGTTCCACCACCGGGGAGCTGTTTTTT. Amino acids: CASSSTTGELFF.

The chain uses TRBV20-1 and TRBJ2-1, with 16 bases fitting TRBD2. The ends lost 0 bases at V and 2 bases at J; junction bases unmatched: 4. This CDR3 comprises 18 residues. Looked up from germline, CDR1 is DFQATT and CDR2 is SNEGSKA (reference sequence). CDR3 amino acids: CSARDPGLAGGPYNEQFF. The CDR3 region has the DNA TGCAGTGCTAGAGACCCGGGACTAGCGGGGGGGCCCTACAATGAGCAGTTCTTC.

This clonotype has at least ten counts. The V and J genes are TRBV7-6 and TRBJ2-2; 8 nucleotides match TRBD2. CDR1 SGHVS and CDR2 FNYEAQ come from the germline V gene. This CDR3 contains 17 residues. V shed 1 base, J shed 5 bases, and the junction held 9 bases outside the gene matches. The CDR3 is CASSLGPPAGVTGELFF. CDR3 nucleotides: TGTGCCAGCAGCTTAGGCCCCCCAGCGGGGGTTACCGGGGAGCTGTTTTTT.

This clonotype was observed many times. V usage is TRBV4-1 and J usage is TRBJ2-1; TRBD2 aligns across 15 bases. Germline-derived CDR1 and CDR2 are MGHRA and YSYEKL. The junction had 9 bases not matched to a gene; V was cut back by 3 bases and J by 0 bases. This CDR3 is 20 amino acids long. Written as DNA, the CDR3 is TGCGCCAGCAGCCATCTACCGGGACTAGCGGGGGGAAGCTCCTACAATGAGCAGTTCTTC. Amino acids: CASSHLPGLAGGSSYNEQFF.

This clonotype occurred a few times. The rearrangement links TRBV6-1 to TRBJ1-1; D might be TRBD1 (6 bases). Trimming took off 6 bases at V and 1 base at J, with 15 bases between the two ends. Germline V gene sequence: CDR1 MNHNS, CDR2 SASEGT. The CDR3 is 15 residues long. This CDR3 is CASRLQQGSNTEAFF. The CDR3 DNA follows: TGTGCCAGCAGACTGCAACAGGGTTCGAACACTGAAGCTTTCTTT.

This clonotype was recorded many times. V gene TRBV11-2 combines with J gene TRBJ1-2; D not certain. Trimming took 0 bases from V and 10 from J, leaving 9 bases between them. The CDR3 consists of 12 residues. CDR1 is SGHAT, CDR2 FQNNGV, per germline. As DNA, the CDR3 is TGTGCCAGCAGCTTAGATAAGGGTCCCTACACCTTC. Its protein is CASSLDKGPYTF.

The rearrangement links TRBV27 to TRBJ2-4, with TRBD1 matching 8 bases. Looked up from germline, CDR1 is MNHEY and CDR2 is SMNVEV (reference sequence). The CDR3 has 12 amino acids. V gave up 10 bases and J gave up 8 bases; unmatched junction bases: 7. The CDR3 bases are TGTGCCACTCAGGGGGCTAGTGACATTCAGTACTTC. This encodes CATQGASDIQYF.

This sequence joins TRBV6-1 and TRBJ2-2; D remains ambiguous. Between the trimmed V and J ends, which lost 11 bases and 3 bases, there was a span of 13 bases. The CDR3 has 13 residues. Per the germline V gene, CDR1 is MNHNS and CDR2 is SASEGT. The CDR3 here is CAWTELDTGELFF. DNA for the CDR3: TGTGCCTGGACGGAGTTGGACACCGGGGAGCTGTTTTTT.

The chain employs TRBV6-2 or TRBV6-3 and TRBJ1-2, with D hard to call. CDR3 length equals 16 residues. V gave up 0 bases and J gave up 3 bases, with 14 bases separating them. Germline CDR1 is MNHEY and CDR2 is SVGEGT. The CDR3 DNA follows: TGTGCCAGCAGTTACTCGGGCACCCTCTGGGACTATGGCTACACCTTC. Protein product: CASSYSGTLWDYGYTF.

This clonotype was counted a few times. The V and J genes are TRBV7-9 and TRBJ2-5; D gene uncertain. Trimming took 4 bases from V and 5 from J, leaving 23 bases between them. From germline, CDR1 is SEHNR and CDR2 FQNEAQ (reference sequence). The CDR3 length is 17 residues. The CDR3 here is CASSSDRLAALAETQYF. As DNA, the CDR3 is TGTGCCAGCAGCTCAGATCGTTTGGCGGCCCTCGCGGAGACCCAGTACTTC.